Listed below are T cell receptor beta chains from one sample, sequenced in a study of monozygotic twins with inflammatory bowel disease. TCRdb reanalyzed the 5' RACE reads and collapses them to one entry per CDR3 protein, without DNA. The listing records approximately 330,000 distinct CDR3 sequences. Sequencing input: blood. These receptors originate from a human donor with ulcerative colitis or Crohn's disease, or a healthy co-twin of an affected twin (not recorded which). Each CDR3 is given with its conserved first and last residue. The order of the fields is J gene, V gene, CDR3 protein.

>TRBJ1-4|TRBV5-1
CASSLELPTYEKLFF
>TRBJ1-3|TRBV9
CASSVEGAGNTIYF
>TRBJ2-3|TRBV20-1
CSAGAAGRAADTQYF
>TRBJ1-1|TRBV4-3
CASSQELLGNTEAFF
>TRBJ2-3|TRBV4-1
CASSQDLGMSTDTQYF
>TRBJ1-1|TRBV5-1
CASQTGLNTEAFF
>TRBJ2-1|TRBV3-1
CASSPYRLHDGVWDYNEQFF
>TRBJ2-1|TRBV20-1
CSAPIWTSGMAGAQFF
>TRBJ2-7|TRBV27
CASRKVDRGASGERYF
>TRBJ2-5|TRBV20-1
CSARPPGQDLHGTQYF
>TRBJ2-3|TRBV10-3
CAIGAATDTQYF
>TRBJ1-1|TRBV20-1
CSAGLTGWNTEAFF
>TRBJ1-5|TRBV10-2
CASSESGLNQPQHF
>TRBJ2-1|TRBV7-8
CASSPGGWVLGNEQFF
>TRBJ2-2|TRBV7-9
CASSPIAANTGELFF
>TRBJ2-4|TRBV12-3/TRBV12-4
CAIQTQNIQYF
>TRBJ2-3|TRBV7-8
CASSSTFSLTSGGNTQYF
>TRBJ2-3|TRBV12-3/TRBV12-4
CASSLVGSDTQYF
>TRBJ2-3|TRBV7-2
CASSWTGGGGTQYF
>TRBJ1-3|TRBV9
CASGAESSGNTIYF
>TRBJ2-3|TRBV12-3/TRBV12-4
CASSLFAATDTQYF
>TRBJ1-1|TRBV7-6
CARGVITEAFF
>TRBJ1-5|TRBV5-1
CASSPRGASNQPQHF
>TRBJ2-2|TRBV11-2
CASSPQLAGIGTGELFF
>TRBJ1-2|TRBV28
CASSGTGFYGYTF
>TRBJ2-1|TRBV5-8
CASRLRTGIHEQFF
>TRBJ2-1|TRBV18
CASSPFTSGGRSYNEQFF
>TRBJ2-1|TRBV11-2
CASSVSLGNEQFF
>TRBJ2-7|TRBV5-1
CASSLTSGYEQYF
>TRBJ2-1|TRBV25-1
CASSERGSGNEQFF
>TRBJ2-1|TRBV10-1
CASGRGQGINEQFF
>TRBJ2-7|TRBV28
CASSPPQIGTQYF
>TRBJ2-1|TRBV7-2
CASSFYGRALGNEQFF
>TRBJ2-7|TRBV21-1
CASSKGCRGRGNEQYF
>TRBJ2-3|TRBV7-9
CASSKPSTDTQYF
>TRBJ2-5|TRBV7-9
CASSPTLAVIQETQYF
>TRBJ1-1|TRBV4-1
CASSQRVSTEAFF
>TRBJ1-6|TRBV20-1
CSAVIEGLGNSPLHF
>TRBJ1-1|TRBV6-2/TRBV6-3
CASSGPRAEAFF